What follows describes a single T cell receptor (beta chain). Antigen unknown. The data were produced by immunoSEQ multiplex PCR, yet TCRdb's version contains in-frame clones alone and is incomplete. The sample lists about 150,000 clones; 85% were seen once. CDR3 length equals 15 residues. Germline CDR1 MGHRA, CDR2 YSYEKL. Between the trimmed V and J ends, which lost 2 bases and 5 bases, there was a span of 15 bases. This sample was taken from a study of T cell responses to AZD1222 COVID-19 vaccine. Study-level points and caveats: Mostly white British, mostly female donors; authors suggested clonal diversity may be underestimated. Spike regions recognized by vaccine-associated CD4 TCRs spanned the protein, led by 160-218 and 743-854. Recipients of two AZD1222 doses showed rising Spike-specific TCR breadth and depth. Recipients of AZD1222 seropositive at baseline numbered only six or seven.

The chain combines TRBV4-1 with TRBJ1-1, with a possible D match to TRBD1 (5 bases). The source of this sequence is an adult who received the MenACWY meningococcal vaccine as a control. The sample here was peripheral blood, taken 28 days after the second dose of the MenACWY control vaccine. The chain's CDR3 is CASSQKKPGGTEAFF. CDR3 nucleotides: TGCGCCAGCAGCCAAAAAAAACCGGGGGGGACTGAAGCTTTCTTT.